A single sample is the source of the 5 T cell receptor beta chains below, sequenced in a study of post-analysis software for immune sequencing data. Study-wide findings and caveats: Compared with controls, patients had more of about 5 TRBV segments, including TRBV5-6, TRBV5-1 and TRBV20-1.

Their antigens remain unidentified. Each TCR beta cDNA library carried unique molecular identifiers. TCRdb re-analysed the PCR reads in MiXCR, keeping a single row per CDR3 protein. The data hold over 700,000 distinct CDR3 sequences, with about 27% observed a single time. The sample was blood. Receptor source: a girl aged 5-17 years with multiple sclerosis.

The chain carries TRBV15 and TRBJ2-5, with D perhaps TRBD2 (6 bases). The CDR3 runs 14 residues. The V end was cut by 5 bases, the J end by 5 bases, with 15 bases between. Germline values: CDR1 LNHNV, CDR2 YYDKDF (reference sequence). The CDR3 loop reads CATSGGRGCETQYF. In nucleotides, the CDR3 is TGTGCCACCAGCGGAGGCCGGGGGTGCGAGACCCAGTACTTC.

The chain is built from TRBV4-3 and TRBJ1-1; D gene uncertain. Germline V gives CDR1 LGHNA, CDR2 YSLEER. This CDR3 region has 15 residues. V lost 0 bases to trimming and J lost 4 bases, with 12 bases between them. CDR3 loop: CASSQDRVGGTEAFF. CDR3 bases: TGCGCCAGCAGCCAAGATCGGGTGGGCGGCACTGAAGCTTTCTTT.

Of note for this clonotype: A read error may be the cause here, since a much bigger clone is one base away. This likely comes from a read error, as the CDR3 has no conserved phenylalanine or tryptophan at its end. The chain uses TRBV5-6 and TRBJ2-4, with D perhaps given as TRBD1 or TRBD2 (5 bases each). With 2 bases removed from V and 6 bases from J, the gap between germline ends came to 12 bases. There are 14 residues in the CDR3. Per the germline V gene, CDR1 is SGHDT and CDR2 is YYEEEE. The DNA for the CDR3 is TGTGCCAGCAGCTTAACCGGGACGGGAAACATTCAGTACGTC. This encodes CASSLTGTGNIQYV.

The rearrangement uses TRBV7-2 and TRBJ2-7; D gene ambiguous. The CDR3 is 14 amino acids. Between the trimmed V and J ends, which lost 2 bases and 5 bases, there was a span of 13 bases. Germline V CDR1 and CDR2: SGHTA, FQGNSA. CDR3 nucleotides: TGTGCCAGCAGCTTACCGGGTCGGAGCCACGAGCAGTACTTC. As protein: CASSLPGRSHEQYF.

This chain connects TRBV7-9 to TRBJ2-5; 7 positions match TRBD2. CDR3 length equals 18 residues. Per germline, CDR1 SEHNR and CDR2 FQNEAQ (reference sequence). With 5 bases clipped from V and 1 base from J, the junction kept 16 bases outside the gene matches. This CDR3 reads CASSPNLGLVGGQETQYF. The CDR3 bases are TGTGCCAGCAGCCCCAACCTCGGACTAGTGGGGGGCCAAGAGACCCAGTACTTC.